What follows describes a single T cell receptor beta chain. CDR3 length equals 19 residues. Profiled with immunoSEQ multiplex PCR; TCRdb holds only in-frame clones, not every one. Of hundreds of thousands of clones listed, approximately 90% are singletons. This specimen belongs to a study of blood T cell repertoires in COVID-19. The recovered donors of Cohort 3 showed two negative PCRs, clearance, or symptom resolution. V usage is TRBV21-1 and J usage is TRBJ1-1; the D call TRBD1 from the table was never checked on the DNA. TRBV21-1 is labeled a pseudogene. The origin of this receptor is a man aged 18 to 35 who had recovered from COVID-19. The sample consisted of PBMCs or T cells enriched from blood (not recorded which). The CDR3 region is CASSAQTGGCLLMNTEAFF. CDR3 DNA sequence: TGTGCCAGCAGCGCCCAAACAGGGGGATGTTTATTAATGAACACTGAAGCTTTCTTT.